This T cell receptor (beta chain) was captured by sequencing in a study of T cells in Graves' hyperthyroidism and ophthalmopathy (dated by TCRdb to the late 2010s). About the investigation overall: TCR V-J signatures able to tell the groups apart were searched for in a discovery cohort of 90 to 100 patients, of whom approximately 40 had Graves' ophthalmopathy and 57 had stable Graves' hyperthyroidism. Prospective prediction of ophthalmopathy was tested in an independent validation cohort of 18 to 20 hyperthyroidism patients and approximately 17 patients who later progressed to ophthalmopathy. For training and testing, the 100 patients in the discovery cohort were randomly divided in a 7:3 ratio. Thyroid tissue and blood T-cell repertoires from more than five Graves' hyperthyroidism patients were also compared in the study. After sampling, hyperthyroidism patients received methimazole starting at 30 mg daily, and ophthalmopathy patients received high-dose intravenous methylprednisolone. The paper reports TCR Vbeta CDR3 sequencing of some 140 peripheral blood samples: under 45 ophthalmopathy, under 85 hyperthyroidism and around 17 progressor patients. General study outcomes and caveats: In cross-validation, a model built on a 13 V-J signature told ophthalmopathy apart from stable hyperthyroidism with approximately 91% sensitivity and roughly 81% specificity, and in testing the same model reached 80%/75%. No statistical method was used to fix the sample size in advance, and group allocation was not hidden from the investigators. In validation, progression to ophthalmopathy was predicted by the model with more than 65% sensitivity and roughly 72% specificity, a median of roughly 6 months before onset. Most expanded thyroid clonotypes (frequency above 0.001) were also detected in blood, suggesting blood repertoires may reflect thyroid immune responses.

Exclusion was applied to patients with uncontrolled infections, other autoimmune diseases, pregnancy or lactation. Diagnoses were based on clinical symptoms, serum thyroxine and TRAb, thyroid ultrasound and orbital computed tomography. Total RNA was extracted with Trizol reagent, and quality was checked on an Agilent 2100 Bioanalyzer. The TCR beta CDR3 regions were amplified from the RNA transcripts. A first-round RT-PCR of the TCR CDR3 used the HTBI primer set with the Qiagen OneStep RT-PCR kit. A second multiplex PCR round built the libraries, followed by size selection and purification. Libraries were sequenced paired-end with 100 bp reads on an Illumina HiSeq2000. The paper's processing steps were these. SOAPnuke was used to process the raw data, throwing out any read that contained adapters or uncalled bases, had a mean Phred below 15, or lacked an exact constant-primer or identifier match. COPE v1.2.5 was used to merge high-quality paired reads, and clonotypes were defined as unique nucleotide sequences. MiTCR v1.1 was used to align the clonotypes against IMGT TRBV, TRBD and TRBJ reference segments. Only V-J combinations with frequency above 0.0001, covering roughly 99% of repertoires, were analysed. A TCS score was defined as the ratio between F50 (clonal expansion) and ExV (chaos), using BLOSUM62-based TCRdist between CDR3 peptides within each V-J. Welch's t-statistics and random forest reduced 500 to 550 V-J features to roughly 13, which were used in a naive Bayes classifier (R e1071). The Morisita-Horn index was used to measure how similar the thyroid and blood repertoires were. The public reads were reprocessed in TCRdb via fastp at Q25 and MiXCR, keeping in-frame beta chains. Each entry merges the rows of one CDR3 protein and shows their most common DNA and genes. The V and J calls were determined by TCRdb, not by the authors. The sample table contains 660,000 or so distinct CDR3 sequences; only one count was recorded for about 45% of them. The ten largest make up 6.5% to 9% of the sample.

About this clonotype: Its binding antigen is unknown. Base qualities are not provided; no much larger clone lies one nucleotide away.

From its cysteine to its phenylalanine, the CDR3 spans 15 amino acids. This entry keeps only the CDR3 DNA: 45 bases, framed from base 1. The germline V gene specifies SNHLY as CDR1 and FYNNEI as CDR2. Relative to germline, V is missing 3 bases and J is missing 4 bases, with 7 bases of the junction outside any gene match. Specimen: peripheral blood or thyroid tissue (not recorded which). This receptor was identified in an adult man with Graves' disease, either hyperthyroidism or ophthalmopathy (not recorded which). Rearrangement joined TRBV2 to TRBJ1-1; 8 junctional bases match TRBD1. The bases are TGTGCCAGCAGTGAGGACAGGGTCGGGAGCACTGAAGCTTTCTTT. This encodes CASSEDRVGSTEAFF.